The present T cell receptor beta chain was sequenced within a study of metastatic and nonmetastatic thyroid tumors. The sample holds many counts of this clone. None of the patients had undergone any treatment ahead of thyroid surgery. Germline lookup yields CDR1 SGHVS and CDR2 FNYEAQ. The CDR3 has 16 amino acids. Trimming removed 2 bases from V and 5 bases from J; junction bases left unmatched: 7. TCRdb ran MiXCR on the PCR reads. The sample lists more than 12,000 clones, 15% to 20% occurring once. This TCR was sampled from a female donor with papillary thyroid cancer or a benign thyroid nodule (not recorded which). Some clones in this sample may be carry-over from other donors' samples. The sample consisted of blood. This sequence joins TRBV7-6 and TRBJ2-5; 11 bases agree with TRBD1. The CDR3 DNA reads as TGTGCCAGCAGCTTAAGGGCGGGACAGGGGGTGGAGACCCAGTACTTC. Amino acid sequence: CASSLRAGQGVETQYF.